This T cell receptor beta chain was sequenced for a study of technical replicates of blood from several donors. Germline V lookup: CDR1 MNHEY, CDR2 SMNVEV (reference sequence). The length of the CDR3 is 14 residues. V was trimmed by 0 bases and J by 9 bases, leaving 15 bases between them. Libraries were prepared by immunoSEQ multiplex PCR; TCRdb keeps only in-frame clonotypes and omits some of them. The table shows tens of thousands of clones, with roughly 94% occurring only once. The sequencing sample was made of T cells isolated from PBMCs. This sequence was found in a human donor in good health. The chain joins TRBV27 to TRBJ2-7, with a weak D call TRBD2 (6 bases). CDR3 residues: CASSLSRGNLRQYF. As DNA, the CDR3 is TGTGCCAGCAGTTTATCCCGGGGGAATCTTAGGCAGTACTTC.